The TCR beta chain described here comes from a study of CD8 T cells in Susac syndrome (dated by TCRdb to between 2018 and 2020). A note on the overall study: Whether CD8+ T cell activation and differentiation in Susac syndrome was antigen driven was tested using repertoire sequencing. Results the study describes overall, beyond this receptor: The TCR sequencing and HLA analysis was acknowledged to have included a relatively small number of individuals.

Trimming takes 4 bases from V and 5 bases from J, and the germline ends sit 12 bases apart. Taken from cysteine to phenylalanine, the CDR3 has 13 residues. Left in the record is the CDR3 DNA by itself, 39 bases read in frame from the first base. CDR1 and CDR2 were assigned from the germline V gene (reference sequence) as DFQATT and SNEGSKA. High-throughput TCR beta sequencing profiled peripheral blood CD8+ and CD4+ T cells from healthy donors, Susac syndrome patients and multiple sclerosis patients. Treatment-naive patients with stable or active relapsing-remitting disease fulfilling revised McDonald criteria were used as multiple sclerosis controls. Bulk CD8+ and CD4+ T cells were purified magnetically by negative isolation, whereas CD8+ TEMRA cells were enriched by FACS. Blood was collected in EDTA tubes and processed within 24 hours, with PBMCs isolated through density gradient centrifugation. PBMCs destined for TCR sequencing were cryopreserved in liquid nitrogen and later thawed in a 37 °C water bath. Purity of sorted or isolated CD4+, CD8+ and CD8+ TEMRA cells was at least 90%.

Comments on this clonotype: The clone's antigen remains unknown. Per-base qualities were not stored, and no clone one base away is much larger.

RNA was extracted with the RNeasy kit and 0.5 to 1 ug was reverse transcribed using random hexamers. TCR beta CDR3 regions were amplified with the immunoSEQ multiplex PCR assay covering 54 Vbeta and 13 Jbeta segments. PCR amplification bias was corrected using a synthetic template baseline for primer optimization and computational correction. Under the source paper's analysis protocol: Only productive sequences were kept, with reads annotated to V, D and J genes according to IMGT and analyzed in immunoSEQ Analyzer. Clonality was calculated as one minus the Shannon entropy normalized by log2 of the number of productive unique sequences. Public and private clones were assessed among the 100 most prevalent clones of each patient and control. Clones were defined as Susac-specific when absent from the healthy and MS cohorts, from roughly 1,100 published viral clones and from other ImmuneACCESS disease sequences. Starting from the raw public reads, TCRdb applied fastp trimming at Q25, assembled clones with MiXCR and retained in-frame beta chains. Rows with a matching CDR3 protein are joined into one entry that keeps the most common DNA and genes. These V and J calls originate from TCRdb's pipeline instead of the authors' own analysis. For this sample the table gives around 180,000 distinct CDR3 sequences, of which approximately 95% were detected only once. Under 0.095% of the sample is in the top ten clones.

The V and J segments used are TRBV20-1 and TRBJ1-5; a weak D assignment points to TRBD1 (5 bases agree). Sequenced material: CD4+ T cells from PBMCs. This clonotype was obtained from a human donor with multiple sclerosis. This receptor has the CDR3 CSATPGIYQPQHF. The sequence in DNA is TGCAGTGCTACCCCAGGGATTTATCAGCCCCAGCATTTT.